This TCR beta chain was observed in a study of cytomegalovirus exposure and HLA in healthy donors. As for this clone: Its matching antigen is unknown.

The CDR3 sequence is 15 residues long. Trimming removed 1 base at V and 0 bases at J, with 10 bases between. Germline V gene data show CDR1 as MGHRA and CDR2 as YSYEKL. Study-level results: The classifier reportedly diagnosed cytomegalovirus status with high sensitivity and specificity. A later analysis linked a missense DCLRE1C variant to TCR beta V- and J-gene trimming. There were some V segments, including TRBV6-2 and TRBV6-3, excluded as indistinguishable. The authors later found TCR association rates varying by HLA locus, with DRB1 most and HLA-C fewest.

Primers included in the PCR were 60 Vbeta and 13 Jbeta primers. Repertoires were generated with immunoSEQ multiplex PCR, while TCRdb's copy carries only in-frame clones and drops some. The sample spans fewer than 85,000 clones; the ten largest clones claim 12% to 15%. The sample comprised PBMCs. This TCR was recovered from a man aged 50-59 years in good health and CMV-seropositive. The gene calls are TRBV4-1 and TRBJ2-7, with D hard to call. The CDR3 sequence is CASSQAPRSSYEQYF. In DNA, the CDR3 is TGCGCCAGCAGCCAAGCCCCTAGGAGCTCCTACGAGCAGTACTTC.